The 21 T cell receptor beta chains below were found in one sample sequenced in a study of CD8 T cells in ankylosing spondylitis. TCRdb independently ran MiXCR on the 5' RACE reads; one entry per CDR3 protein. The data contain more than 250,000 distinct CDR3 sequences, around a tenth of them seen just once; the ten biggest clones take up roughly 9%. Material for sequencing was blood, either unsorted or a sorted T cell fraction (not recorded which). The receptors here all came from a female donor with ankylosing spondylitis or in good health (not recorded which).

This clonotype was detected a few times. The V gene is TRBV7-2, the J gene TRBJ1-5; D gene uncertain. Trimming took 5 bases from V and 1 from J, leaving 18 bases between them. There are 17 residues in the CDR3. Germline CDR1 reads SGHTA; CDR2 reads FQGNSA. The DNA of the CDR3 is TGTGCCAGCAGCCCGTATGGGGTAGGACCGAGCAATCAGCCCCAGCATTTT. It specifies CASSPYGVGPSNQPQHF. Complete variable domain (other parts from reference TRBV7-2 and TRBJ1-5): GAGVSQSPSNKVTEKGKDVELRCDPISGHTALYWYRQSLGQGLEFLIYFQGNSAPDKSGLPSDRFSAERTGGSVSTLTIQRTQQEDSAVYLCASSPYGVGPSNQPQHFGDGTRLSIL.

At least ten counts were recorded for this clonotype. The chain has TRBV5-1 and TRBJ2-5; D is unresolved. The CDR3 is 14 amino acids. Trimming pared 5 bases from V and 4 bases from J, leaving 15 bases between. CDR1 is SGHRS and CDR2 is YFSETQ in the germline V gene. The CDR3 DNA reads TGCGCCAGCAGTCCAGCCGGCCCCGGAGAGACCCAGTACTTC. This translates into CASSPAGPGETQYF.

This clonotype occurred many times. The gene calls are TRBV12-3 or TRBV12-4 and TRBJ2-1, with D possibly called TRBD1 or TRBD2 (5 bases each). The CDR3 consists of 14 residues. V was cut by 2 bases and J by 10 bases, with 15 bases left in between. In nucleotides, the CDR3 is TGTGCCAGCAGTTTAATAGGGCAGGGAGACGAGCAGTTCTTC. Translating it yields CASSLIGQGDEQFF.

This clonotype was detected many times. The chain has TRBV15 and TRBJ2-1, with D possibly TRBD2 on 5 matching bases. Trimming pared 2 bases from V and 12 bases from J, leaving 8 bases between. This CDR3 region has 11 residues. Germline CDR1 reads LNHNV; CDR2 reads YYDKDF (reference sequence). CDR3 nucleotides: TGTGCCACCAGCAGATTAGGGAGGCAGTTCTTC. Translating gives CATSRLGRQFF.

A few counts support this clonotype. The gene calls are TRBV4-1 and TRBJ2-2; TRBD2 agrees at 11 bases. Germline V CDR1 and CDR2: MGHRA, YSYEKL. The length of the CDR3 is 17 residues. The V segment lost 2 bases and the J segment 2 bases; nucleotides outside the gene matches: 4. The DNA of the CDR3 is TGCGCCAGCAGCCAATACCTAGCGGGGGGTAACACCGGGGAGCTGTTTTTT. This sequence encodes CASSQYLAGGNTGELFF.

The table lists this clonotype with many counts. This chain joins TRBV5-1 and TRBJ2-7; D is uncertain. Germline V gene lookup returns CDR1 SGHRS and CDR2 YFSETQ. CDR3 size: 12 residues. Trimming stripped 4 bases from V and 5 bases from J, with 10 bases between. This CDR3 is CASSPTLDEQYF. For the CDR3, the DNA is TGCGCCAGCAGCCCGACCCTGGACGAGCAGTACTTC.

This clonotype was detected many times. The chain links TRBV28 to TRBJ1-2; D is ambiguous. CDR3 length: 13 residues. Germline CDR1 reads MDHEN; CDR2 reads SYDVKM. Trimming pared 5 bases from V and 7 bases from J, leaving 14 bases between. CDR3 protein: CASSTSRWGGYTF. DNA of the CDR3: TGTGCCAGCAGTACCTCCCGATGGGGTGGCTACACCTTC.

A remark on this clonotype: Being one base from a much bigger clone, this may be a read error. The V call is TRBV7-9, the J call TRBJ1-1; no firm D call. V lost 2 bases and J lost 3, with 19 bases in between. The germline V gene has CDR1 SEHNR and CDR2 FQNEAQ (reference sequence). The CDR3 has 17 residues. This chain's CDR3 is CASSLYAPPGSYTEAFF. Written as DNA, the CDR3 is TGTGCCAGCAGCTTATACGCCCCCCCGGGTAGCTACACTGAAGCTTTCTTT.

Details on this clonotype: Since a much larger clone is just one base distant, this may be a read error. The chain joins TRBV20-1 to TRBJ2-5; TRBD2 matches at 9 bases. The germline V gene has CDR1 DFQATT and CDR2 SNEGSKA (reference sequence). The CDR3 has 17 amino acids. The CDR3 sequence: CGARDGMKSGRRETQYF. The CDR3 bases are TGCGGTGCTAGAGATGGGATGAAAAGCGGGAGGAGAGAGACCCAGTACTTC.

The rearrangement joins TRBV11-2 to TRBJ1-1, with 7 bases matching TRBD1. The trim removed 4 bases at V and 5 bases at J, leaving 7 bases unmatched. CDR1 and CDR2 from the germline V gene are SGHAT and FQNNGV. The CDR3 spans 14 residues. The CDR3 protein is CASSYRQGWTEAFF. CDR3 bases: TGTGCCAGCAGCTACCGACAGGGATGGACTGAAGCTTTCTTT.

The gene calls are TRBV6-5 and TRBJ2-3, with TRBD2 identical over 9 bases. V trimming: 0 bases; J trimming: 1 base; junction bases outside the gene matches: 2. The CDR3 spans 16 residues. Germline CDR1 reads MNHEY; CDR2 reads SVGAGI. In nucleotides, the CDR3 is TGTGCCAGCAGTTACTCTCCTAGCGGGGGCACAGATACGCAGTATTTT. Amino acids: CASSYSPSGGTDTQYF.

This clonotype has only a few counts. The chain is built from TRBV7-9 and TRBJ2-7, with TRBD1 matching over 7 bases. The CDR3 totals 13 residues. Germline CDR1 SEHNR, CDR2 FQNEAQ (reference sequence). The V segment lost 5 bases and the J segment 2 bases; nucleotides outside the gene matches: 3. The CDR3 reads CASSHGQAYEQYF. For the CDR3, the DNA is TGTGCCAGCAGCCACGGACAGGCCTACGAGCAGTACTTC.

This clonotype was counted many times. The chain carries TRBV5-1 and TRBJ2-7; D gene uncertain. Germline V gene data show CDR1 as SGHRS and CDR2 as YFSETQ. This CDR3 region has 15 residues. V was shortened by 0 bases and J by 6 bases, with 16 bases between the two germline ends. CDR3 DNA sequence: TGCGCCAGCAGCTTGGATTCCTCGTTCGTTAGCGAGCAGTACTTC. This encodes CASSLDSSFVSEQYF.

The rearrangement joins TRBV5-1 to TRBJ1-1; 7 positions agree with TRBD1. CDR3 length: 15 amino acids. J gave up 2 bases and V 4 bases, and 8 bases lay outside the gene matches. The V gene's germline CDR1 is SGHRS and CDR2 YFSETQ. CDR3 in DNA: TGCGCCAGCAGCGCTCTACAGGGGAGAAACACTGAAGCTTTCTTT. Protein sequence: CASSALQGRNTEAFF.

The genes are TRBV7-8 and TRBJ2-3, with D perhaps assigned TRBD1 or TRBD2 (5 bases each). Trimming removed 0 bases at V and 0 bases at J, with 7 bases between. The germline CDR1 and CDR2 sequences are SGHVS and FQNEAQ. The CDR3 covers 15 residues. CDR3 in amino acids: CASSLAGDSTDTQYF. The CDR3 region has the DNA TGTGCCAGCAGCTTAGCGGGGGATAGCACAGATACGCAGTATTTT.

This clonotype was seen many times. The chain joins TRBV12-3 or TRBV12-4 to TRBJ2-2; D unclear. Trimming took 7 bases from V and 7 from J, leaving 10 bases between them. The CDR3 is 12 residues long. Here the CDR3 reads CASTPPGGELFF. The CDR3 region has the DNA TGTGCCAGCACCCCTCCGGGCGGGGAGCTGTTTTTT.

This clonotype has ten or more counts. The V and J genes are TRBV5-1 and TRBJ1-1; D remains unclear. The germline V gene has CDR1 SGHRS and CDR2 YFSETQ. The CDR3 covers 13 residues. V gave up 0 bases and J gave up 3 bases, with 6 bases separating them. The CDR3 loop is CASSLEQYTEAFF. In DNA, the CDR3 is TGCGCCAGCAGCTTGGAACAGTACACTGAAGCTTTCTTT.

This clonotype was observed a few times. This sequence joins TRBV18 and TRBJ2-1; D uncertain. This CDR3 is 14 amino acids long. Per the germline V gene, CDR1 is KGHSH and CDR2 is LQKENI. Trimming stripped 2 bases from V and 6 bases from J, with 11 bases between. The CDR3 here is CASSPVENSNEQFF. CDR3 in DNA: TGTGCCAGCTCACCAGTTGAGAATTCCAATGAGCAGTTCTTC.

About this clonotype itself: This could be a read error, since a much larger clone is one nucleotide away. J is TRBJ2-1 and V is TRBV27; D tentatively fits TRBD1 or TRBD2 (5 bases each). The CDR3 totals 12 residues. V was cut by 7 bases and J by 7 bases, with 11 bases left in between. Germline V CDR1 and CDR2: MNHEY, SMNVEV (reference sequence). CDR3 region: CASKGTGNEQFF. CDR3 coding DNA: TGTGCCAGCAAAGGGACGGGTAATGAGCAGTTCTTC.

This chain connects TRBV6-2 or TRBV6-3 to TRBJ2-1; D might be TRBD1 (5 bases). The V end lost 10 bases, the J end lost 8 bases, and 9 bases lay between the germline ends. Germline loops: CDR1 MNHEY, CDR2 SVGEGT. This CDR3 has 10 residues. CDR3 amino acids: CATGFHEQFF. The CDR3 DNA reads TGTGCCACAGGGTTCCATGAGCAGTTCTTC.

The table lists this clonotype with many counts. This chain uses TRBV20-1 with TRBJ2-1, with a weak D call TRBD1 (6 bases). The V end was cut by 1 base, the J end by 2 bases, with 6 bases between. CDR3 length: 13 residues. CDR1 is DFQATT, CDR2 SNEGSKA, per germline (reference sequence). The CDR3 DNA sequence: TGCAGTGCTAGAGGGGGGCCCTACAATGAGCAGTTCTTC. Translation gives CSARGGPYNEQFF.